This T cell receptor (beta chain) was recovered during a study of shared clonotypes between healthy human individuals. Naive CD8 cells were CD45RO-negative, positively selected for CCR7, excluding terminally differentiated effector memory CD45RA+ cells. The assay was immunoSEQ multiplex PCR, and TCRdb's table has in-frame clones only and misses some. The sample lists more than 2 million clones, roughly 95% occurring once. The V end lost 6 bases, the J end lost 8 bases, and 16 bases lay between the germline ends. The germline V gene has CDR1 LNHDA and CDR2 SQIVND (reference sequence). CDR3 length: 14 residues.

The sequence came from a man between 18 and 29 years old in good health. Input material: naive CD8+ T cells sorted from blood. The rearrangement links TRBV19 to TRBJ1-4; TRBD1 might be the D (5 bases). CDR3 amino acids: CASRPGTPDEKLFF. The CDR3 nucleotides read TGTGCCAGTAGACCCGGGACGCCCGACGAAAAACTGTTTTTT.